The present T cell receptor (beta chain) was sequenced within a study of control samples from healthy donors and cancer patients. Assay: immunoSEQ multiplex PCR; the TCRdb copy retains only in-frame clones and omits some. The listing contains around 190,000 clones. Trimming shortened V by 2 bases and J by 6 bases, and 11 bases separated the two germline ends. Germline CDR1 MNHNS, CDR2 SASEGT. This CDR3 has 15 amino acids. Material for sequencing was blood. The chain carries TRBV6-1 and TRBJ1-6; D is ambiguous. This receptor was taken from a woman aged 30 to 39 in good health. In DNA form, the CDR3 reads TGTGCCAGCAGTGAAAGGGCCCCACTTAATTCACCCCTCCACTTT. Its protein product is CASSERAPLNSPLHF.